A selection of T cell receptor beta chains follows, all from one sample in a study of glioma-infiltrating T cells after dendritic cell vaccination. The table came from immunoSEQ multiplex PCR; TCRdb's copy has only in-frame clones and leaves some out. The sample lists some 70,000 clones, under 90% occurring once. Sequenced material: blood, taken before dendritic cell vaccination. These TCRs come from a human donor with glioblastoma. The CDR3 runs from the conserved cysteine through the conserved F or W. Fields, in order: clone size, J gene, CDR3 length, V gene, D gene, CDR3 DNA, CDR3 protein. D genes are given only for firm matches. Clone size is shown for a subset of rows, as once, few, many or a class of expanded clone.

abundance: NA; j_gene: TRBJ1-4; len: 16; v_gene: TRBV25-1; d_gene: NA; CDR3nt: TGTGCCAGCAGTGAATATGTCGTATCAACTAATGAAAAACTGTTTTTT; CDR3aa: CASSEYVVSTNEKLFF
abundance: once; j_gene: TRBJ1-1; len: 15; v_gene: TRBV18; d_gene: NA; CDR3nt: TGTGCCAGCTCACCCGATACAGGGCGGAACACTGAAGCTTTCTTT; CDR3aa: CASSPDTGRNTEAFF
abundance: few; j_gene: TRBJ2-3; len: 15; v_gene: TRBV10-3; d_gene: NA; CDR3nt: TGTGCCATCAGTGCGGACAAGGTCGGCACAGATACGCAGTATTTT; CDR3aa: CAISADKVGTDTQYF
abundance: NA; j_gene: TRBJ1-2; len: 13; v_gene: TRBV2; d_gene: NA; CDR3nt: TGTGCCAGCAGTGTTGAAGGGGACTATGGCTACACCTTC; CDR3aa: CASSVEGDYGYTF
abundance: once; j_gene: TRBJ2-3; len: 16; v_gene: TRBV5-1; d_gene: TRBD2; CDR3nt: TGCGCCAGCAGCTCCACACTAGCGTCGGCCACAGATACGCAGTATTTT; CDR3aa: CASSSTLASATDTQYF
abundance: NA; j_gene: TRBJ2-1; len: 15; v_gene: TRBV2; d_gene: TRBD1; CDR3nt: TGTGCCAGCAGCCCGACAGGGAATTCCTACAATGAGCAGTTCTTC; CDR3aa: CASSPTGNSYNEQFF
abundance: NA; j_gene: TRBJ2-7; len: 13; v_gene: TRBV5-4; d_gene: NA; CDR3nt: TGTGCCAGCAGTCAACGGGGCTCCTACGAGCAGTACTTC; CDR3aa: CASSQRGSYEQYF
abundance: NA; j_gene: TRBJ2-3; len: 12; v_gene: TRBV7-9; d_gene: NA; CDR3nt: TGTGCCAGCAGCGATAGCTTAGATACGCAGTATTTT; CDR3aa: CASSDSLDTQYF
abundance: NA; j_gene: TRBJ1-2; len: 16; v_gene: TRBV29-1; d_gene: NA; CDR3nt: TGCAGCGTTCTACGGGACATAAATCTAGCTAACTATGGCTACACCTTC; CDR3aa: CSVLRDINLANYGYTF
abundance: many; j_gene: TRBJ2-7; len: 13; v_gene: TRBV6-6; d_gene: NA; CDR3nt: TGTGCCAGCAGTTACCCACCGCCGGACGAGCAGTACTTC; CDR3aa: CASSYPPPDEQYF
abundance: NA; j_gene: TRBJ2-7; len: 15; v_gene: TRBV19; d_gene: TRBD1; CDR3nt: TGTGCCAGTAGTGACCGGGACAGGTCTATGTACGAGCAGTACTTC; CDR3aa: CASSDRDRSMYEQYF
abundance: NA; j_gene: TRBJ1-5; len: 16; v_gene: TRBV9; d_gene: NA; CDR3nt: TGTGCCAGCAGCGTAGTTTGGACTCCCTTAAAAGGTCCCCAGCATTTT; CDR3aa: CASSVVWTPLKGPQHF
abundance: once; j_gene: TRBJ2-2; len: 14; v_gene: TRBV19; d_gene: NA; CDR3nt: TGTACCCGCTCGGTGGTCGCGAACACCGGGGAGCTGTTTTTT; CDR3aa: CTRSVVANTGELFF
abundance: NA; j_gene: TRBJ2-5; len: 17; v_gene: TRBV6-1; d_gene: TRBD2; CDR3nt: TGTGCCAGCAGTGCCCCGAGCGGGGGGGCCGACGCGGAGACCCAGTACTTC; CDR3aa: CASSAPSGGADAETQYF
abundance: NA; j_gene: TRBJ2-1; len: 17; v_gene: TRBV9; d_gene: TRBD1; CDR3nt: TGTGCCAGCAGCGTAGAAGGCCTGACGGACAGGGCGCGGGAGCAGTTCTTC; CDR3aa: CASSVEGLTDRAREQFF
abundance: NA; j_gene: TRBJ2-7; len: 14; v_gene: TRBV5-1; d_gene: TRBD1; CDR3nt: TGCGCCAGCAGCGTGGACAGGGGGCTTGACGAGCAGTACTTC; CDR3aa: CASSVDRGLDEQYF
abundance: few; j_gene: TRBJ1-6; len: 16; v_gene: TRBV6-1; d_gene: NA; CDR3nt: TGTGCCAGCAGTGAACCCGGGGACTCATTCAATTCACCCCTCCACTTT; CDR3aa: CASSEPGDSFNSPLHF
abundance: NA; j_gene: TRBJ1-1; len: 16; v_gene: TRBV5-1; d_gene: NA; CDR3nt: TGCGCCAGCAGCCCGATGCCAGGAGAGGGGAACACTGAAGCTTTCTTT; CDR3aa: CASSPMPGEGNTEAFF
abundance: few; j_gene: TRBJ1-1; len: 14; v_gene: TRBV6-6; d_gene: NA; CDR3nt: TGTGCCACTGAACAGGGTATGGGCGGGACTGAAGCTTTCTTT; CDR3aa: CATEQGMGGTEAFF
abundance: NA; j_gene: TRBJ1-1; len: 13; v_gene: TRBV11-3; d_gene: NA; CDR3nt: TGTGCCAGCAGCGAATTCACAGGGACTGAAGCTTTCTTT; CDR3aa: CASSEFTGTEAFF
abundance: once; j_gene: TRBJ1-1; len: 15; v_gene: TRBV11-2; d_gene: NA; CDR3nt: TGTGCCAGCAGCCCCCAGACGGGTATGAACACTGAAGCTTTCTTT; CDR3aa: CASSPQTGMNTEAFF
abundance: NA; j_gene: TRBJ2-3; len: 15; v_gene: TRBV5-6; d_gene: NA; CDR3nt: TGTGCCAGCAGCATCCATCTCCCGGGGTCGTCTACGCAGTATTTT; CDR3aa: CASSIHLPGSSTQYF
abundance: once; j_gene: TRBJ1-2; len: 15; v_gene: TRBV9; d_gene: NA; CDR3nt: TGTGCCAGCAGCGTGGTCCCAGGAGGCAACTATGGCTACACCTTC; CDR3aa: CASSVVPGGNYGYTF
abundance: NA; j_gene: TRBJ1-2; len: 15; v_gene: TRBV7-9; d_gene: NA; CDR3nt: TGTGCCAGCGGAGGGGCAAGTACGGACAACTATGGCTACACCTTC; CDR3aa: CASGGASTDNYGYTF
abundance: NA; j_gene: TRBJ1-1; len: 16; v_gene: TRBV5-6; d_gene: TRBD1; CDR3nt: TGTGCCAGCAGCTACCCGGGACAGGGGGCGGACACTGAAGCTTTCTTT; CDR3aa: CASSYPGQGADTEAFF
abundance: few; j_gene: TRBJ2-7; len: 13; v_gene: TRBV7-9; d_gene: NA; CDR3nt: TGTGCCAGCAGCGGCCTCGGGGGTTACGAGCAGTACTTC; CDR3aa: CASSGLGGYEQYF
abundance: NA; j_gene: TRBJ2-3; len: 13; v_gene: TRBV11-2; d_gene: NA; CDR3nt: TGTGCCAGTACGGACAACTCGGGAGATACGCAGTATTTT; CDR3aa: CASTDNSGDTQYF
abundance: NA; j_gene: TRBJ1-6; len: 16; v_gene: TRBV7-2; d_gene: NA; CDR3nt: TGTGCCAGCAGCTTAGCCGGGACACTGTATAATTCACCCCTCCACTTT; CDR3aa: CASSLAGTLYNSPLHF
abundance: once; j_gene: TRBJ1-4; len: 14; v_gene: TRBV19; d_gene: NA; CDR3nt: TGTGCCAGTAGTATCGGGAGGGGTAATGAAAAACTGTTTTTT; CDR3aa: CASSIGRGNEKLFF
abundance: NA; j_gene: TRBJ2-7; len: 15; v_gene: TRBV23-1; d_gene: TRBD2; CDR3nt: TGCGCCAGCAGTCAATCGGGGGGGAACTCCTACGAGCAGTACTTC; CDR3aa: CASSQSGGNSYEQYF
abundance: once; j_gene: TRBJ1-2; len: 16; v_gene: TRBV5-8; d_gene: NA; CDR3nt: TGTGCCAGCAGCTTGCAGTCGGACAGACCTAACTATGGCTACACCTTC; CDR3aa: CASSLQSDRPNYGYTF
abundance: once; j_gene: TRBJ2-5; len: 15; v_gene: TRBV27; d_gene: NA; CDR3nt: TGTGCCAGCAGTCCCCGGGACACCCGACAAGAGACCCAGTACTTC; CDR3aa: CASSPRDTRQETQYF
abundance: once; j_gene: TRBJ1-4; len: 14; v_gene: TRBV6-5; d_gene: NA; CDR3nt: TGTGCCAGCAGAGATGCGGAAACTAATGAAAAACTGTTTTTT; CDR3aa: CASRDAETNEKLFF
abundance: NA; j_gene: TRBJ2-3; len: 17; v_gene: TRBV9; d_gene: TRBD2; CDR3nt: TGTGCCAGCAGCGTAGGGACTAGCGGAACTAGCACAGATACGCAGTATTTT; CDR3aa: CASSVGTSGTSTDTQYF
abundance: NA; j_gene: TRBJ1-1; len: 13; v_gene: TRBV7-3; d_gene: NA; CDR3nt: TGTGCCAGCAGCTTCGACATGAACACTGAAGCTTTCTTT; CDR3aa: CASSFDMNTEAFF